These 14 T cell receptor beta chains originate from one sample sequenced in a study of regulatory and conventional T cells in RAG deficiency. Regulatory T cells were sorted from blood as CD4+ CD25-high CD127-low cells. Sequencing was performed with immunoSEQ multiplex PCR; in TCRdb, only in-frame clones are kept and a portion is missing. Of roughly 20,000 clones listed, roughly 86% are singletons. These data also formed part of another study, on regulatory T cells. That source reports: The PCR used 52 TRBV and 13 TRBJ primers.

Material for sequencing was Tregs sorted from blood. Receptors were obtained from a human donor in good health.

The V call is TRBV6-5, the J call TRBJ1-2; the match to TRBD1 covers 8 bases. V lost 10 bases to trimming and J lost 5 bases; unmatched junction nucleotides: 9. CDR1 is MNHEY, CDR2 SVGAGI, per germline. CDR3 length: 13 amino acids. Here the CDR3 DNA reads TGTGCCATCCGGGACAGGACGCCTTATGGCTACACCTTC. This sequence encodes CAIRDRTPYGYTF.

The rearrangement joins TRBV6-5 to TRBJ2-7; D is possibly TRBD1 or TRBD2 (6 bases each). Germline V CDR1 and CDR2: MNHEY, SVGAGI. V was clipped by 11 bases and J by 0 bases, with 14 bases between them. The CDR3 contains 13 residues. Here the CDR3 DNA reads TGTGCCGTGGGCGGGACATACTCCTACGAGCAGTACTTC. Its protein is CAVGGTYSYEQYF.

This chain links TRBV28 with TRBJ1-2; D might be TRBD1 (6 bases). CDR1 is MDHEN, CDR2 SYDVKM, per germline. The CDR3 is 17 amino acids. The germline V and J ends were trimmed by 2 bases and 2 bases, with 18 bases remaining between them. The CDR3 is CASSLPYPGHQNYGYTF. The CDR3, as DNA: TGTGCCAGCAGTTTACCATATCCGGGACACCAGAACTATGGCTACACCTTC.

The rearrangement links TRBV19 to TRBJ1-1, with TRBD1 as a possible D gene (5 bases). Trimming removed 5 bases at V and 4 bases at J, with 17 bases between. The CDR3 spans 15 residues. CDR1 and CDR2 from the germline V gene are LNHDA and SQIVND (reference sequence). CDR3 protein: CASSPISGTGTEAFF. DNA of the CDR3: TGTGCCAGTAGTCCCATATCCGGGACCGGCACTGAAGCTTTCTTT.

The genes are TRBV6-1 and TRBJ1-2; 7 bases align to TRBD1. The CDR3 loop spans 15 amino acids. Germline V gives CDR1 MNHNS, CDR2 SASEGT. The junction had 11 bases not matched to a gene; V was cut back by 6 bases and J by 4 bases. Here the CDR3 reads CASRPTGNPLYGYTF. The CDR3 DNA is TGTGCCAGCAGGCCGACAGGGAACCCCCTCTATGGCTACACCTTC.

The V call is TRBV6-1, the J call TRBJ1-2; 9 nucleotides align to TRBD1. The V segment lost 2 bases and the J segment 1 base; nucleotides outside the gene matches: 11. The germline gives CDR1 MNHNS, CDR2 SASEGT. This CDR3 is 18 amino acids long. In nucleotides, the CDR3 is TGTGCCAGCAGTGAATTTTCCTGGGGACAGGGAGTTAACTATGGCTACACCTTC. Encoded protein: CASSEFSWGQGVNYGYTF.

J is TRBJ2-1 and V is TRBV5-1; 12 positions agree with TRBD1. Trimming took 6 bases from V and 0 from J; bases not matched to a gene: 19. Germline CDR1 and CDR2: SGHRS and YFSETQ. The length of the CDR3 is 21 residues. The CDR3 spells CASMPGIPGQGALRSYNEQFF. The CDR3 coding sequence is TGCGCCAGCATGCCAGGCATTCCGGGACAGGGGGCCCTTCGCTCCTACAATGAGCAGTTCTTC.

The rearrangement uses TRBV11-2 and TRBJ2-3; 8 nucleotides agree with TRBD1. The CDR3 is made up of 15 amino acids. CDR1 and CDR2 (germline): SGHAT, FQNNGV. V lost 3 bases to trimming and J lost 4 bases; unmatched junction nucleotides: 6. This chain's CDR3 is CASSFQGARADTQYF. DNA of the CDR3: TGTGCCAGCAGCTTCCAGGGGGCGCGCGCAGATACGCAGTATTTT. The full variable domain, completed using reference TRBV11-2 and TRBJ2-3, is EAGVAQSPRYKIIEKRQSVAFWCNPISGHATLYWYQQILGQGPKLLIQFQNNGVVDDSQLPKDRFSAERLKGVDSTLKIQPAKLEDSAVYLCASSFQGARADTQYFGPGTRLTVL.

This sequence joins TRBV11-3 and TRBJ2-5, with 13 positions matching TRBD2. After removal of 5 bases from V and 0 bases from J, the junction contained 6 bases not matched to a gene. This CDR3 is 17 amino acids long. Germline CDR1 SGHNT, CDR2 YENEEA. This CDR3 reads CASSPGLAGTYQETQYF. CDR3 nucleotide sequence: TGTGCCAGCAGCCCGGGACTAGCGGGGACGTACCAAGAGACCCAGTACTTC.

This clone was detected only once. This chain connects TRBV5-4 to TRBJ1-4, with TRBD1 as a possible D gene (5 bases). From germline, CDR1 is SGHNT and CDR2 YYREEE (reference sequence). The CDR3 length is 16 residues. Trimming shortened V by 4 bases and J by 5 bases, and 18 bases separated the two germline ends. CDR3 in amino acids: CASSQRGGRGNEKLFF. The CDR3 nucleotides are TGTGCCAGCAGCCAACGGGGCGGAAGGGGAAATGAAAAACTGTTTTTT.

The chain combines TRBV2 with TRBJ2-3; D may be TRBD1 or TRBD2 (5 bases each). The V end was cut by 6 bases, the J end by 7 bases, with 11 bases between. Germline V lookup: CDR1 SNHLY, CDR2 FYNNEI. This CDR3 contains 12 residues. In DNA form, the CDR3 reads TGTGCCAGCAGCGGGACGAGGAATACGCAGTATTTT. Translation: CASSGTRNTQYF. Drawing the rest from reference TRBV2 and TRBJ2-3, the complete variable domain is EPEVTQTPSHQVTQMGQEVILRCVPISNHLYFYWYRQILGQKVEFLVSFYNNEISEKSEIFDDQFSVERPDGSNFTLKIRSTKLEDSAMYFCASSGTRNTQYFGPGTRLTVL.

The CDR3 loop is CASSSRYNEQFF. In nucleotides, the CDR3 is TGTGCCAGCAGCTCCCGATACAATGAGCAGTTCTTC. The gene calls are TRBV7-2 and TRBJ2-1; D unresolved. The V gene lost 4 bases and the J gene lost 4 bases, with 5 bases spanning the gap. Per germline, CDR1 SGHTA and CDR2 FQGNSA. This CDR3 region has 12 residues.

The V and J genes are TRBV7-9 and TRBJ2-7; D not certain. Trimming left V 6 bases short and J 0 bases short, with 9 bases between. The CDR3 contains 13 residues. The germline V gene has CDR1 SEHNR and CDR2 FQNEAQ (reference sequence). For the CDR3, the DNA is TGTGCCAGCAGATCATTAATCTCCTACGAGCAGTACTTC. It translates to CASRSLISYEQYF.

V is TRBV7-3 and J is TRBJ1-1; a possible D gene is TRBD1 (5 bases). The V gene's germline CDR1 is SGHTA and CDR2 FQGTGA. V was cut by 0 bases and J by 4 bases, with 6 bases left in between. This CDR3 comprises 13 residues. The CDR3 loop reads CASSLTGTTEAFF. The DNA for the CDR3 is TGTGCCAGCAGCTTAACAGGGACCACTGAAGCTTTCTTT.